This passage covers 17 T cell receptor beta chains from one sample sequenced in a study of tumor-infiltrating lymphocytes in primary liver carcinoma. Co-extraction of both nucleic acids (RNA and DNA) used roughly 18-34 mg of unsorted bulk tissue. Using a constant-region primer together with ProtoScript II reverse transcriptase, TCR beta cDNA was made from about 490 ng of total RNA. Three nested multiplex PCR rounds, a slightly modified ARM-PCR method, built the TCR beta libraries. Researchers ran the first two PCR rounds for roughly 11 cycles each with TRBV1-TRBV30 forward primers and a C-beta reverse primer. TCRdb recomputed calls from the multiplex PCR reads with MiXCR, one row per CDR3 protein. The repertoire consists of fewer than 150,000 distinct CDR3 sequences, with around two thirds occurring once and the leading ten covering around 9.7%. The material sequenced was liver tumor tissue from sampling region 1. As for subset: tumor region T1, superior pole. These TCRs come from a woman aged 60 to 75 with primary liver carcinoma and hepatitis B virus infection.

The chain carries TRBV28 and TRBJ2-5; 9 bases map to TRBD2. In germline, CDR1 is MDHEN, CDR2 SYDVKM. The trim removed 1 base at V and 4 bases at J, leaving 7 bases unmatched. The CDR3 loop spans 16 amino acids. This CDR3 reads CASSLLSSGIRETQYF. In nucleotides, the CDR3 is TGTGCCAGCAGTTTATTGTCTAGCGGGATACGAGAGACCCAGTACTTC.

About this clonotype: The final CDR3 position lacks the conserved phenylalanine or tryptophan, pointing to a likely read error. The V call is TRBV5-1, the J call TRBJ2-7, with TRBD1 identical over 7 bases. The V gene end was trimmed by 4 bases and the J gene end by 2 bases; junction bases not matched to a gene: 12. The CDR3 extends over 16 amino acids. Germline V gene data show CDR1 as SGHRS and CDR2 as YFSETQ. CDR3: CASSLLSGDSTYEQYS. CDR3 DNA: TGCGCCAGCAGCCTACTTAGTGGGGACAGCACCTACGAGCAGTACTCC.

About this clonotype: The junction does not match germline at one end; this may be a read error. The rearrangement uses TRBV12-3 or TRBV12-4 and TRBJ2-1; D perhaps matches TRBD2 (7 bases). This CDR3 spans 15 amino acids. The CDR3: CASKGGGQKYNEQFF. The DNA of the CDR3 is TGTGCCAGCAAAGGGGGGGGGCAGAAGTACAATGAACAGTTCTTC.

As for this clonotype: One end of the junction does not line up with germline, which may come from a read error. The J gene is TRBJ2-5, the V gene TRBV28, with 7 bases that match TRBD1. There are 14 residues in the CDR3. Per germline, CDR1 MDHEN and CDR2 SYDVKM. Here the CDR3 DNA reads TGTGTCAGCCACCGACAGGGTAGGGCGGAGACCCAGTACTTC. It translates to CVSHRQGRAETQYF.

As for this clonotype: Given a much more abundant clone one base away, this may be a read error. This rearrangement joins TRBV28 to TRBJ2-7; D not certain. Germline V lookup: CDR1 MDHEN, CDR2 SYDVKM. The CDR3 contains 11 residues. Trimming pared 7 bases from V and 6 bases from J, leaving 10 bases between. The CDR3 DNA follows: TGTGCCAGCACTACTCAGCGCGAGCAGTACTTC. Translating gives CASTTQREQYF.

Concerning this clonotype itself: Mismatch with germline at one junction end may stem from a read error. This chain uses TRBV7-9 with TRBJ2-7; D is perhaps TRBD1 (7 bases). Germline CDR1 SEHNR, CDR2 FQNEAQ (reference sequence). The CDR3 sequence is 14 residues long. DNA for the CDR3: TGTGCCAGCTGCTTAGGAGGGGGCGTAAGGGAGCAGTATTTC. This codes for CASCLGGGVREQYF.

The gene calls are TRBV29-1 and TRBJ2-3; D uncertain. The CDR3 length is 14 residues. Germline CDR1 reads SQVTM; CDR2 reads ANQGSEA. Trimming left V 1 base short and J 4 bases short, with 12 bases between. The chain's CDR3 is CSVEGGRRADTQYF. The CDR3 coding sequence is TGCAGCGTTGAAGGTGGTAGGAGAGCAGATACGCAGTATTTT.

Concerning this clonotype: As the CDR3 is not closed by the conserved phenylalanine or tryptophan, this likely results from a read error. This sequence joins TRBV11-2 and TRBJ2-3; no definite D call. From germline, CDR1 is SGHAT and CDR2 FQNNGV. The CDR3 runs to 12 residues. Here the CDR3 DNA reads TGTGTCAGCAGCCCCTGTGCGGATACGCAGTATTTG. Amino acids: CVSSPCADTQYL.

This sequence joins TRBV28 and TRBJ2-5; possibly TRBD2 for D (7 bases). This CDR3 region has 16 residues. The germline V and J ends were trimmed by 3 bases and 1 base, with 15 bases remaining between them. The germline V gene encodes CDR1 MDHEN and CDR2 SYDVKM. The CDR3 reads CASSLFRGGAQETQYF. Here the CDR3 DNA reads TGTGCCAGCAGTTTGTTCAGGGGAGGGGCCCAAGAGACCCAGTACTTC.

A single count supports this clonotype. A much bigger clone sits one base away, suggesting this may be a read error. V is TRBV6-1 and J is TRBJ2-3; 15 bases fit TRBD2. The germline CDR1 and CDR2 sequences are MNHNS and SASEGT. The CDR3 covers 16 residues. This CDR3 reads CASSARTSGRVDTQDF. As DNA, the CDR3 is TGTGCCAGCAGTGCCCGGACTAGCGGGAGGGTAGATACGCAGGATTTT.

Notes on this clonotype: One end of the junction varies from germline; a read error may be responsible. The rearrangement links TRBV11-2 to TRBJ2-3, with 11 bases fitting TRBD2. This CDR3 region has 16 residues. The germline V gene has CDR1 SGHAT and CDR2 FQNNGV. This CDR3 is CASSPGTSGRTGTQYF. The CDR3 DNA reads TGTGCCAGCAGCCCAGGAACTAGCGGGAGAACAGGTACGCAGTATTTT.

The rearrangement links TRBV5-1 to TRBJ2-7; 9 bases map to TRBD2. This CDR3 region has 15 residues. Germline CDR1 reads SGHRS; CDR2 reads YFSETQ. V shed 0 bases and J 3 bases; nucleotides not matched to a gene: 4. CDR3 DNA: TGCGCCAGCAGCTTGGTATCTAGCGGGAACTACGAGCAGTACTTC. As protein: CASSLVSSGNYEQYF.

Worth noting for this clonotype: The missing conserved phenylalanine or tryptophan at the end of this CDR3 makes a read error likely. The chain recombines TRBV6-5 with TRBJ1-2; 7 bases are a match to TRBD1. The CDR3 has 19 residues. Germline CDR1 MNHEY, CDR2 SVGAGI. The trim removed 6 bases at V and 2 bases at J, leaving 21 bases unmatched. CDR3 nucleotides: TGTGCCAGCAGACCCTGGGGACAGAGGGCGCGAGGGATGAACTATGGCTACACCTTA. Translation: CASRPWGQRARGMNYGYTL.

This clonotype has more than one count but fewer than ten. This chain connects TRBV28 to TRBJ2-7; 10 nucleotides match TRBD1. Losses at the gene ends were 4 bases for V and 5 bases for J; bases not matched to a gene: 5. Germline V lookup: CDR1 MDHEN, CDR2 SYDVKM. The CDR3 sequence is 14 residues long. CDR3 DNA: TGTGCCAGCAGTTCTGACAGGGGGCAGGACGAGCAGTACTTC. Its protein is CASSSDRGQDEQYF.

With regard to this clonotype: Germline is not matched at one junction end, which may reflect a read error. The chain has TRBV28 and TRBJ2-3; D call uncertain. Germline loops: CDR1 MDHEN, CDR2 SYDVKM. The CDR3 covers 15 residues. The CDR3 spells CANSLTPGGTDTQYF. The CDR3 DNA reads TGTGCCAACAGTTTAACGCCTGGGGGCACAGATACGCAGTATTTT.

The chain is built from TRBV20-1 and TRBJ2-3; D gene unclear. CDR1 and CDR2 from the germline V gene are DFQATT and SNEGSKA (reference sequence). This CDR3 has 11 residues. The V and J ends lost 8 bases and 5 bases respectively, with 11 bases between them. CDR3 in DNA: TGCAGTCACGGCCCCCGAGATACGCAGTATTTT. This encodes CSHGPRDTQYF.

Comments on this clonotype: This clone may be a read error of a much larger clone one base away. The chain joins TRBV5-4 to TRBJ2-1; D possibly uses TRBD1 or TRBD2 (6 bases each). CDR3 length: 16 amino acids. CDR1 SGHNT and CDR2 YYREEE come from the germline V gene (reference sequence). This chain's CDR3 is CASGLGGGWSYNEQFF. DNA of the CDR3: TGTGCCAGCGGCTTGGGGGGCGGGTGGTCCTACAATGAGCAGTTCTTC.